This TCR beta chain was sequenced during a study of blood T cell repertoires in COVID-19. Overall study context: The United States, Italy and Spain supplied acute and convalescent COVID-19 samples.

The authors' processing: Researchers report that nucleated cell counts were estimated from reference gene primer amplification. Clones were sequenced by immunoSEQ multiplex PCR, and TCRdb holds only the in-frame ones, with some missing. The DNA gave D and trimming, while V, J and clone size come from that table. The sample records roughly 200,000 clones, roughly 84% being singletons. Trimming pared 5 bases from V and 4 bases from J, leaving 11 bases between. The CDR3 is 13 amino acids. Germline CDR1 is SGHTA and CDR2 is FQGTGA. Seattle's enrolled individuals joined amid active infection and were then monitored longitudinally.

The receptor was isolated from a person in their 70s with COVID-19, enrolled during active disease. The sample was peripheral blood. The V call is TRBV7-3, the J call TRBJ2-5; D not resolved. In DNA, the CDR3 is TGTGCCAGCAGCCCTTCTCCCTTAGAGACCCAGTACTTC. It specifies CASSPSPLETQYF.